This T cell receptor (beta chain) was documented in a study of OX40 agonist ivuxolimab in advanced cancers. V was cut by 5 bases and J by 6 bases, with 18 bases left in between. Germline V gene sequence: CDR1 MNHEY, CDR2 SVGAGI. CDR3 length equals 15 residues. The assay was immunoSEQ multiplex PCR, and TCRdb's table has in-frame clones only and misses some. The profile shows about 81,000 clones, about 85% of them singletons. Source: CD4+ or CD8+ T cells sorted from blood, taken in a trial of the OX40 agonist ivuxolimab. V usage is TRBV6-5 and J usage is TRBJ2-3; D may match TRBD1 or TRBD2 (5 bases each). The TCR originated in an adult with an advanced solid tumor such as melanoma, head and neck, liver or kidney cancer. CDR3 nucleotide sequence: TGTGCCAGCAGTCCTCCCGGGACGTGGGGGGATACGCAGTATTTT. Its protein is CASSPPGTWGDTQYF.